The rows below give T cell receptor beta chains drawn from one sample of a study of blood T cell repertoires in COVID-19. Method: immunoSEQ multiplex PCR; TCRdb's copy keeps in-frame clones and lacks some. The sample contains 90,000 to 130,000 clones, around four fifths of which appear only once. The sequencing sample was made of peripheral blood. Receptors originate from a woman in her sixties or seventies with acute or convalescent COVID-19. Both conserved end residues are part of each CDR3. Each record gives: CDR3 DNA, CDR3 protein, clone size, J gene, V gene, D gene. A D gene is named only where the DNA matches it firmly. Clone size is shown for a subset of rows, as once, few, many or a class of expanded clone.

cdr3_nt: TGTGCCAGCAGGGGCAGGGCCCTATACCATTATGGCTACACCTTC
cdr3_aa: CASRGRALYHYGYTF
clone_size: once
j_call: TRBJ1-2
v_call: TRBV2
d_call: -

cdr3_nt: TGTGCCAGCTCACCAGCGTCTAGCAGAGAGACCCAGTACTTC
cdr3_aa: CASSPASSRETQYF
clone_size: -
j_call: TRBJ2-5
v_call: TRBV18
d_call: -

cdr3_nt: TGCGCCAGCACTGGGGGCATTGGCTACGAGCAGTACTTC
cdr3_aa: CASTGGIGYEQYF
clone_size: -
j_call: TRBJ2-7
v_call: TRBV5-1
d_call: -

cdr3_nt: TGTGCCAGCAGTCGGGCAGGGTTAGTAATCAATGAGCAGTTCTTC
cdr3_aa: CASSRAGLVINEQFF
clone_size: -
j_call: TRBJ2-1
v_call: TRBV5-4
d_call: -

cdr3_nt: TGTGCCAGCAGCGTAGCGGGGGGACGCACAGATACGCAGTATTTT
cdr3_aa: CASSVAGGRTDTQYF
clone_size: once
j_call: TRBJ2-3
v_call: TRBV9
d_call: TRBD2

cdr3_nt: TGTGCCAGCAGTTACACCATTAGCAATGGGCCCCAGCATTTT
cdr3_aa: CASSYTISNGPQHF
clone_size: -
j_call: TRBJ1-5
v_call: TRBV6-5
d_call: -

cdr3_nt: TGTGCCAGCAGCTTGTTGGATTGGGGACAGAGCAATCAGCCCCAGCATTTT
cdr3_aa: CASSLLDWGQSNQPQHF
clone_size: -
j_call: TRBJ1-5
v_call: TRBV5-8
d_call: TRBD1

cdr3_nt: TGTGCCAGCAGCCGTTTCCCGGAGGCCCACGAGACCCAGTACTTC
cdr3_aa: CASSRFPEAHETQYF
clone_size: -
j_call: TRBJ2-5
v_call: TRBV7-9
d_call: -

cdr3_nt: TGTGCCAGCAGGTCGGGGGGCCTGGGTGAGACCCAGTACTTC
cdr3_aa: CASRSGGLGETQYF
clone_size: few
j_call: TRBJ2-5
v_call: TRBV6-5
d_call: -

cdr3_nt: TGTGCCAGCAGCTTAGGTGGACAGGGACGCCCGAATGAAAAACTGTTTTTT
cdr3_aa: CASSLGGQGRPNEKLFF
clone_size: -
j_call: TRBJ1-4
v_call: TRBV7-2
d_call: TRBD1

cdr3_nt: TGTGCCAGCAGTGGCCGCAGGGGAGCTTTCTTT
cdr3_aa: CASSGRRGAFF
clone_size: -
j_call: TRBJ1-1
v_call: TRBV27
d_call: -

cdr3_nt: TGTGCCAGCAGAACCGGGACAGGGACCTACGAGCAGTACTTC
cdr3_aa: CASRTGTGTYEQYF
clone_size: -
j_call: TRBJ2-7
v_call: TRBV6-6
d_call: TRBD1

cdr3_nt: TGTGCCAGCAGCCTGGGGACAGACCAAGAGACCCAGTACTTC
cdr3_aa: CASSLGTDQETQYF
clone_size: -
j_call: TRBJ2-5
v_call: TRBV4-2
d_call: TRBD1

cdr3_nt: TGTGCCACCAGTGATTCAACAGCGAACACTGAAGCTTTCTTT
cdr3_aa: CATSDSTANTEAFF
clone_size: -
j_call: TRBJ1-1
v_call: TRBV24-1
d_call: -

cdr3_nt: TGTGCCAGCAGCTCCTTAGCGGGGGGGATCTCCGGGGAGCTGTTTTTT
cdr3_aa: CASSSLAGGISGELFF
clone_size: -
j_call: TRBJ2-2
v_call: TRBV13
d_call: TRBD2

cdr3_nt: TGCGCCAGCAGTGACGTTCGGGGGACAGTTGAAGCTTTCTTT
cdr3_aa: CASSDVRGTVEAFF
clone_size: -
j_call: TRBJ1-1
v_call: TRBV10-2
d_call: TRBD1

cdr3_nt: TGTGCCAGCACCGTTGGGGGGGCCCAATTAAATTCACCCCTCCACTTT
cdr3_aa: CASTVGGAQLNSPLHF
clone_size: -
j_call: TRBJ1-6
v_call: TRBV28
d_call: -

cdr3_nt: TGCGCCAGCAGCCTGGGACTGATCTACGAGCAGTACTTC
cdr3_aa: CASSLGLIYEQYF
clone_size: -
j_call: TRBJ2-7
v_call: TRBV4-1
d_call: -

cdr3_nt: TGTGCCAGCAGTCTTCAGGTCTTGAACACTGAAGCTTTCTTT
cdr3_aa: CASSLQVLNTEAFF
clone_size: -
j_call: TRBJ1-1
v_call: TRBV7-3
d_call: -

cdr3_nt: TGTGCCAGCAGTGTTAGCCCGGCTGATCAGCCCCAGCATTTT
cdr3_aa: CASSVSPADQPQHF
clone_size: once
j_call: TRBJ1-5
v_call: TRBV6-2/TRBV6-3
d_call: -

cdr3_nt: TGTGCCAGCAGACTAGGGGGCAGAAACTATGGCTACACCTTC
cdr3_aa: CASRLGGRNYGYTF
clone_size: -
j_call: TRBJ1-2
v_call: TRBV5-4
d_call: TRBD1

cdr3_nt: TGTGCCAGCAGCAAAGCGCTTTTGGCGGGGGGGCTTTACGAGCAGTACTTC
cdr3_aa: CASSKALLAGGLYEQYF
clone_size: -
j_call: TRBJ2-7
v_call: TRBV21-1
d_call: -

cdr3_nt: TGTGCCAGCAGCGTGTTTGGCAGGGAAGGGACTGAAGCTTTCTTT
cdr3_aa: CASSVFGREGTEAFF
clone_size: -
j_call: TRBJ1-1
v_call: TRBV11-3
d_call: -

cdr3_nt: TGTGCCAGCAGTTTTGGGGTAGGGGCCCGGGAGACCCAGTACTTC
cdr3_aa: CASSFGVGARETQYF
clone_size: -
j_call: TRBJ2-5
v_call: TRBV6-5
d_call: -

cdr3_nt: TGTGCCAGCAGTTTAGCCGCGCTTACAGATACGCAGTATTTT
cdr3_aa: CASSLAALTDTQYF
clone_size: -
j_call: TRBJ2-3
v_call: TRBV27
d_call: -

cdr3_nt: TGCAGCGTTTTTTCGGCGGACAGCCCCATGAACACTGAAGCTTTCTTT
cdr3_aa: CSVFSADSPMNTEAFF
clone_size: -
j_call: TRBJ1-1
v_call: TRBV29-1
d_call: -

cdr3_nt: TGTGCCTGGAGTGTAGGTAGCGGGGGGTTCGATGAGCAGTTCTTC
cdr3_aa: CAWSVGSGGFDEQFF
clone_size: -
j_call: TRBJ2-1
v_call: TRBV30
d_call: TRBD2

cdr3_nt: TGTGCCAGCAGCGTAGGTTCAGGGGCCGGGGCCAACGTCCTGACTTTC
cdr3_aa: CASSVGSGAGANVLTF
clone_size: -
j_call: TRBJ2-6
v_call: TRBV9
d_call: -

cdr3_nt: TGTGCCAGCAGCCCCCCCCGGAGGGGCGAGCAGTACTTC
cdr3_aa: CASSPPRRGEQYF
clone_size: -
j_call: TRBJ2-7
v_call: TRBV11-3
d_call: -

cdr3_nt: TGTGCCTGGAGTGTACCCCGCACCGGTGGCTATGGCTACACCTTC
cdr3_aa: CAWSVPRTGGYGYTF
clone_size: few
j_call: TRBJ1-2
v_call: TRBV30
d_call: -

cdr3_nt: TGTGCCTGGAGTGGAGGCGGAGATACGCAGTATTTT
cdr3_aa: CAWSGGGDTQYF
clone_size: -
j_call: TRBJ2-3
v_call: TRBV30
d_call: -

cdr3_nt: TGTGCCAGCAGCTTACTCTATCGTTACAGGGGGGGAGGTGGCTACACCTTC
cdr3_aa: CASSLLYRYRGGGGYTF
clone_size: -
j_call: TRBJ1-2
v_call: TRBV5-5
d_call: TRBD1

cdr3_nt: TGTGCCAGCAGACAATACAGCCTAACCAAAAACATTCAGTACTTC
cdr3_aa: CASRQYSLTKNIQYF
clone_size: -
j_call: TRBJ2-4
v_call: TRBV27
d_call: -

cdr3_nt: TGTGCCAGCAGTTCACCCTGGGGGAGGCCCACCGGGGAGCTGTTTTTT
cdr3_aa: CASSSPWGRPTGELFF
clone_size: -
j_call: TRBJ2-2
v_call: TRBV7-2
d_call: -

cdr3_nt: TGTGCCAGCAGCCAAGAGTACAGGGGAGGCTACACCTTC
cdr3_aa: CASSQEYRGGYTF
clone_size: -
j_call: TRBJ1-2
v_call: TRBV3-1/TRBV3-2
d_call: TRBD1

cdr3_nt: TGTGCCAGCAGTCGGCTCAGCGGCCAAGAGACCCAGTACTTC
cdr3_aa: CASSRLSGQETQYF
clone_size: once
j_call: TRBJ2-5
v_call: TRBV25-1
d_call: -

cdr3_nt: TGTGCCAGCAGCCACTCCCTAGCGGGGGGGGGAATAAGCGACTACGAGCAGTACTTC
cdr3_aa: CASSHSLAGGGISDYEQYF
clone_size: few
j_call: TRBJ2-7
v_call: TRBV7-8
d_call: TRBD2

cdr3_nt: TGTGCCAGCAGCTCGGGACAGGGTCCCTACAATGAGCAGTTCTTC
cdr3_aa: CASSSGQGPYNEQFF
clone_size: -
j_call: TRBJ2-1
v_call: TRBV5-4
d_call: TRBD1

cdr3_nt: TGTGCCAGCAGCGCAGGGTCCTCTGGAGAGACCCAGTACTTC
cdr3_aa: CASSAGSSGETQYF
clone_size: -
j_call: TRBJ2-5
v_call: TRBV2
d_call: -

cdr3_nt: TGTGCCACCAGCAGAGTTGCGAGACAGGCGAATGAAAAACTGTTTTTT
cdr3_aa: CATSRVARQANEKLFF
clone_size: -
j_call: TRBJ1-4
v_call: TRBV15
d_call: -

cdr3_nt: TGTGCCAGCAGCACACAGGTCGGGGGGCCCACAGATACGCAGTATTTT
cdr3_aa: CASSTQVGGPTDTQYF
clone_size: -
j_call: TRBJ2-3
v_call: TRBV7-2
d_call: -

cdr3_nt: TGTGCCAGCAGTCGGACAGGGGGCGGGACAGATACGCAGTATTTT
cdr3_aa: CASSRTGGGTDTQYF
clone_size: -
j_call: TRBJ2-3
v_call: TRBV2
d_call: TRBD1

cdr3_nt: TGCGCCAGCAGCCAAGCGGGACTCAACCCCTACGAGCAGTACTTC
cdr3_aa: CASSQAGLNPYEQYF
clone_size: -
j_call: TRBJ2-7
v_call: TRBV4-1
d_call: -

cdr3_nt: TGTGCCACCAGCGCCCGCAGGTGGAATGACGAGCAGTACTTC
cdr3_aa: CATSARRWNDEQYF
clone_size: few
j_call: TRBJ2-7
v_call: TRBV15
d_call: -

cdr3_nt: TGTGCCTGGAGTAAGGGACAGGGTCGTGCAAGCTATGGCTACACCTTC
cdr3_aa: CAWSKGQGRASYGYTF
clone_size: -
j_call: TRBJ1-2
v_call: TRBV30
d_call: TRBD1